Listed below are T cell receptor beta chains from one sample, sequenced in a study of post-analysis software for immune sequencing data. One entry per CDR3 protein, called by TCRdb with MiXCR from the PCR reads. The sample holds 750,000 to 950,000 distinct CDR3 sequences, around 53% seen once. Sample: blood. The receptors were gathered from a girl aged 5-17 years with multiple sclerosis. Each CDR3 is given with its conserved first and last residue. A D gene is named only where the DNA matches it firmly. Expanded clones get a size class; other rows say once, few or many, or leave the size out.

>TRBJ2-1|TRBV5-1|few|TRBD1
CASSQQGAPGNEQFF
TGCGCCAGCAGCCAACAGGGGGCTCCCGGCAATGAGCAGTTCTTC
>TRBJ1-1|TRBV10-3|.|.
CAISFAGQGGEAFF
TGTGCCATCAGTTTCGCAGGGCAGGGAGGTGAGGCTTTCTTT
>TRBJ2-5|TRBV12-3/TRBV12-4|.|.
CASSSGQLGLWYF
TGTGCCAGCAGTTCAGGACAACTCGGTCTTTGGTACTTC
>TRBJ2-5|TRBV12-3/TRBV12-4|.|TRBD2
CASTRAGLQETQYF
TGTGCCAGCACCCGAGCGGGGCTTCAAGAGACCCAGTACTTC
>TRBJ2-7|TRBV5-1|.|TRBD2
CASSLAVAGVYEQYF
TGCGCCAGCAGCTTGGCGGTAGCGGGAGTCTACGAGCAGTACTTC
>TRBJ2-7|TRBV7-3|.|TRBD1
CASSFGGTGPEEQYF
TGTGCCAGCAGCTTCGGGGGGACAGGGCCTGAGGAGCAGTACTTC
>TRBJ2-1|TRBV6-1|few|.
CASSETENNEQFF
TGTGCCAGCAGTGAAACGGAAAACAATGAGCAGTTCTTC
>TRBJ2-7|TRBV20-1|once|.
CSAKVWRGPSYEQYF
TGCAGTGCTAAAGTTTGGCGGGGGCCCTCCTACGAGCAGTACTTC
>TRBJ2-7|TRBV6-6|.|TRBD1
CASSAGGQGTYEQYF
TGTGCCAGCAGTGCCGGAGGACAGGGGACCTACGAGCAGTACTTC
>TRBJ2-1|TRBV2|.|TRBD1
CASRNQPRTGRNEQFF
TGTGCCAGCAGAAACCAACCCCGGACAGGGAGGAATGAGCAGTTCTTC
>TRBJ2-4|TRBV29-1|.|.
CSVGLLVKNIQYF
TGCAGCGTTGGTCTATTAGTCAAAAACATTCAGTACTTC
>TRBJ1-4|TRBV20-1|few|.
CRTGPLPGNEKLFF
TGCAGAACCGGGCCCCTTCCGGGTAATGAAAAACTGTTTTTT
>TRBJ2-3|TRBV2|.|TRBD2
CASSGGAGARTDTQYF
TGCGCCAGCAGTGGTGGAGCGGGGGCACGCACAGATACGCAGTATTTT
>TRBJ1-2|TRBV25-1|once|.
CASSEFSYGYTF
TGTGCCAGCAGTGAATTTTCCTATGGCTACACCTTC
>TRBJ1-1|TRBV20-1|.|.
CSAGEWGGGSPEAFF
TGCAGTGCCGGGGAATGGGGGGGCGGTTCCCCTGAAGCTTTCTTT
>TRBJ2-7|TRBV12-3/TRBV12-4|.|.
CASSLYRDFYEQYF
TGTGCCAGCAGCCTGTACAGGGACTTCTACGAGCAGTACTTC
>TRBJ2-4|TRBV2|once|TRBD2
CASVASGMVAKNIQYF
TGTGCCAGTGTGGCCAGCGGGATGGTAGCCAAAAACATTCAGTACTTC
>TRBJ2-5|TRBV12-3/TRBV12-4|.|.
CASSLAYWQTQETQYF
TGTGCCAGCAGTTTAGCATATTGGCAGACTCAAGAGACCCAGTACTTC
>TRBJ2-7|TRBV7-3|.|.
CASSDSNRGEQYF
TGTGCCAGCAGCGATTCTAACCGGGGCGAGCAGTACTTC
>TRBJ1-2|TRBV24-1|.|TRBD1
CATSDRTLTGGYLYNYGYTF
TGTGCCACCAGTGATCGAACCCTAACAGGGGGCTACCTATATAACTATGGCTACACCTTC
>TRBJ2-3|TRBV27|.|.
CASSQRTQGTDTQYF
TGTGCCAGCAGTCAGAGGACCCAGGGCACAGATACGCAGTATTTT
>TRBJ2-1|TRBV20-1|.|.
CSARDPRVARNEQFF
TGCAGTGCTAGAGATCCGAGGGTAGCCCGCAATGAGCAGTTCTTC
>TRBJ1-4|TRBV7-3|.|.
CASSSGTNEKLFF
TGTGCCAGCAGCTCGGGCACTAATGAAAAACTGTTTTTT
>TRBJ2-5|TRBV9|once|TRBD2
CASSSFGREYEQYF
TGTGCCAGCAGCTCCTTCGGGCGGGAGTATGAGCAGTACTTC
>TRBJ2-5|TRBV12-3/TRBV12-4|.|TRBD1
CASSPWGGTGEETQYF
TGTGCCAGCAGTCCATGGGGGGGGACAGGGGAAGAGACCCAGTACTTC
>TRBJ1-5|TRBV18|.|TRBD1
CASPPGTGSNQPQHF
TGTGCCAGCCCACCCGGGACAGGGAGCAATCAGCCCCAGCATTTT
>TRBJ1-5|TRBV20-1|many|TRBD1
CSAPDRGNQPQHF
TGCAGTGCCCCGGACAGGGGGAATCAGCCCCAGCATTTT
>TRBJ2-1|TRBV7-3|.|TRBD2
CASSETGLAGGNEQFF
TGTGCCAGCAGCGAGACGGGACTAGCGGGAGGGAATGAGCAGTTCTTC
>TRBJ1-5|TRBV20-1|few|.
CSAPRQRGSNQPQHF
TGCAGTGCTCCCCGGCAGAGAGGTAGCAATCAGCCCCAGCATTTT
>TRBJ2-3|TRBV5-1|.|TRBD2
CASSFRRGRGTDTQYF
TGCGCCAGCAGCTTCAGGCGCGGGAGAGGCACAGATACGCAGTATTTT
>TRBJ2-2|TRBV4-1|.|.
CASGPSRSYTGELFF
TGCGCCAGTGGGCCTTCGCGGAGTTACACCGGGGAGCTGTTTTTT
>TRBJ2-5|TRBV6-5|.|.
CASSYSRTLQETQYF
TGTGCCAGCAGTTACTCAAGGACATTACAAGAGACCCAGTACTTC
>TRBJ2-7|TRBV5-1|many|.
CASSLVQGSYEQYF
TGTGCCAGCAGCTTGGTTCAGGGATCCTACGAGCAGTACTTC
>TRBJ1-5|TRBV15|.|TRBD1
CATSRTGDQPQHF
TGTGCCACCAGCAGAACAGGGGATCAGCCCCAGCATTTT
>TRBJ2-5|TRBV2|.|.
CASSYVRETQYF
TGTGCCAGCTCCTACGTACGGGAGACCCAGTACTTC
>TRBJ2-7|TRBV5-6|.|.
CASSSVLTASRAYEQYF
TGTGCCAGCAGCTCCGTCTTGACAGCTTCAAGGGCCTACGAGCAGTACTTC
>TRBJ1-2|TRBV20-1|.|.
CSASPGNHGYTF
TGCAGTGCTAGCCCCGGGAACCATGGCTACACCTTC
>TRBJ2-4|TRBV20-1|few|.
CSAREKGLAKNIQYF
TGCAGTGCTAGAGAGAAGGGACTAGCCAAAAACATTCAGTACTTC
>TRBJ2-3|TRBV11-3|.|TRBD2
CASSSEAGGLTDTQYF
TGTGCCAGCAGCTCAGAAGCGGGAGGGTTAACAGATACGCAGTATTTT
>TRBJ2-1|TRBV5-1|once|.
CASSRAPDRPSPDSYNEQFF
TGCGCCAGCAGCCGCGCACCAGACAGGCCAAGTCCCGACTCCTACAATGAGCAGTTCTTC
>TRBJ2-5|TRBV3-1|.|TRBD2
CASSQGQGLAVQETQYF
TGTGCCAGCAGCCAGGGGCAGGGACTAGCGGTACAAGAGACCCAGTACTTC
>TRBJ2-5|TRBV6-5|few|TRBD1
CASSYSGGRETQYF
TGTGCCAGCAGTTACTCAGGGGGCAGAGAGACCCAGTACTTC
>TRBJ2-7|TRBV27|.|TRBD2
CASSLWGGNEQYF
TGTGCCAGCAGTTTATGGGGGGGGAACGAGCAGTACTTC
>TRBJ2-7|TRBV10-3|.|.
CAIRDLGDEQYF
TGTGCCATCAGAGATCTCGGGGACGAGCAGTACTTC
>TRBJ2-5|TRBV29-1|few|TRBD2
CSVGERGAPQETQYF
TGCAGCGTTGGAGAGCGGGGGGCCCCCCAAGAGACCCAGTACTTC
>TRBJ2-5|TRBV4-1|.|TRBD1
CASSQGGRDRGQETQYF
TGCGCCAGCAGCCAAGGGGGACGGGACAGGGGCCAAGAGACCCAGTACTTC
>TRBJ2-5|TRBV5-1|.|.
CASSPLGGAETQYF
TGCGCCAGCAGCCCCCTTGGGGGCGCAGAGACCCAGTACTTC
>TRBJ2-7|TRBV7-8|.|.
CASSLAPGDEQYF
TGTGCCAGCAGCCTAGCGCCGGGGGACGAGCAGTACTTC
>TRBJ2-3|TRBV18|few|.
CASSPIDTDTQYF
TGTGCCAGCTCACCAATAGATACAGATACGCAGTATTTT
>TRBJ2-7|TRBV3-1|.|TRBD1
CASSRGQGAGYEQYF
TGTGCCAGCAGCCGGGGACAGGGGGCTGGCTACGAGCAGTACTTC
>TRBJ1-4|TRBV7-9|.|TRBD1
CASSAPGGTTNEKLFF
TGTGCCAGCAGCGCACCAGGGGGAACAACTAATGAAAAACTGTTTTTT
>TRBJ2-5|TRBV5-1|.|.
CTSTPGGPKETQYF
TGCACCAGTACACCCGGAGGACCTAAAGAGACCCAGTACTTC
>TRBJ1-1|TRBV20-1|few|.
CSAKRAGGSTEAFF
TGCAGTGCTAAGAGAGCAGGTGGCAGCACTGAAGCTTTCTTT
>TRBJ2-3|TRBV12-3/TRBV12-4|.|.
CASSFSTREYF
TGTGCCAGCAGTTTTTCGACTCGGGAGTATTTT